This T cell receptor beta chain was captured in a study of cytomegalovirus exposure and HLA in healthy donors. Study-level points and caveats: Indistinguishable V segments, including TRBV6-2 and TRBV6-3, were excluded. Rare TCR sequences predominated, though certain public TCRs were found in many donors. Across HLA loci, a later analysis found differing TCR association rates, with DRB1 most and HLA-C fewest. The authors assumed roughly uniform sequencing depth across donors for presence/absence analyses.

CDR1 SEHNR and CDR2 FQNEAQ come from the germline V gene (reference sequence). The CDR3 covers 14 residues. Trimming removed 1 base from V and 6 bases from J; junction bases left unmatched: 6. Researchers ran the PCR with 60 Vbeta and 13 Jbeta primers. Here immunoSEQ multiplex PCR was the method, and the copy in TCRdb shows in-frame clones only, minus some. The table shows fewer than 300,000 clones, with about nine tenths occurring only once. Concerning this clone itself: Its antigen is undetermined.

The gene calls are TRBV7-9 and TRBJ2-7, with 7 nucleotides matching TRBD1. The TCR was taken from a middle-aged man in good health and CMV-seropositive. Sample: PBMCs. Written as DNA, the CDR3 is TGTGCCAGCAGCTTAGACAGGGGAAGTCGCGAGCAGTACTTC. Translating it yields CASSLDRGSREQYF.